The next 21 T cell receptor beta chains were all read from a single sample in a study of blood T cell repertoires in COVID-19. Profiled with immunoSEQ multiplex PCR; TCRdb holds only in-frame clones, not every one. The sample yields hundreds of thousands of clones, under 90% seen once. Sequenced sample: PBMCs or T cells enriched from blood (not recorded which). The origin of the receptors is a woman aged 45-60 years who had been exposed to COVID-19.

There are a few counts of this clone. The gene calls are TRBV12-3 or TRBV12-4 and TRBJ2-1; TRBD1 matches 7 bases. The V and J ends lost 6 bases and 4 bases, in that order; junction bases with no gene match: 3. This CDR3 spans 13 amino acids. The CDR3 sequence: CASRPGQYNEQFF. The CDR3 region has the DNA TGTGCCAGCAGACCGGGACAGTACAATGAGCAGTTCTTC.

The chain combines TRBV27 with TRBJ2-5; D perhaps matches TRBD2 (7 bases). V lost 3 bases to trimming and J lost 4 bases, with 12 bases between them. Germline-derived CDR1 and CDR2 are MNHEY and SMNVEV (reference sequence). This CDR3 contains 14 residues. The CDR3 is CASSFGGPPETQYF. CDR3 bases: TGTGCCAGCAGTTTCGGGGGGCCCCCAGAGACCCAGTACTTC.

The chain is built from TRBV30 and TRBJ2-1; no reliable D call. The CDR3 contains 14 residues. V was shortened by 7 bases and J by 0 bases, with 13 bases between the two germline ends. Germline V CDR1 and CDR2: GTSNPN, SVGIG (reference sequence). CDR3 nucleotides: TGTGCCTCCTTACGTCCGAGCTCCTACAATGAGCAGTTCTTC. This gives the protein CASLRPSSYNEQFF.

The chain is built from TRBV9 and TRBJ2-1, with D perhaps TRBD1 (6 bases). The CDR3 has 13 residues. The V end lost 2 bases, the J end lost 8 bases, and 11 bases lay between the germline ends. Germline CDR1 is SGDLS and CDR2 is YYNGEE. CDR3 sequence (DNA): TGTGCCAGCAGCGTGGGGACACGGGATGAGCAGTTCTTC. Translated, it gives CASSVGTRDEQFF.

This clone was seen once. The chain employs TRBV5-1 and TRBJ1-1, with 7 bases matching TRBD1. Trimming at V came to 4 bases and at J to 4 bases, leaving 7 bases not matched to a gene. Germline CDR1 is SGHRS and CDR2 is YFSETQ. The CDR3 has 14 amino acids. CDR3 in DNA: TGCGCCAGCAGCGTAAGACAGGGTGGCACTGAAGCTTTCTTT. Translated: CASSVRQGGTEAFF.

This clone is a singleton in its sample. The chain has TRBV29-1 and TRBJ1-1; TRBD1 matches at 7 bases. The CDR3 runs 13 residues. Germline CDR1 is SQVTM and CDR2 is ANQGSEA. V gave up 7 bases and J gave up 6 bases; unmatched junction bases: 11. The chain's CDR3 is CSAKTGTLSEAFF. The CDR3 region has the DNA TGCAGCGCTAAGACAGGGACCTTGTCTGAAGCTTTCTTT.

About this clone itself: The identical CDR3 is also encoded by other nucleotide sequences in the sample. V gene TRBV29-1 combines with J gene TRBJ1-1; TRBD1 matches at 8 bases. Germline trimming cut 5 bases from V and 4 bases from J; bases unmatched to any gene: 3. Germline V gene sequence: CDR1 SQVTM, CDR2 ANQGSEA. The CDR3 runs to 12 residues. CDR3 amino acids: CSVRQGSTEAFF. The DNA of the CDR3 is TGCAGCGTTCGACAGGGGAGCACTGAAGCTTTCTTT.

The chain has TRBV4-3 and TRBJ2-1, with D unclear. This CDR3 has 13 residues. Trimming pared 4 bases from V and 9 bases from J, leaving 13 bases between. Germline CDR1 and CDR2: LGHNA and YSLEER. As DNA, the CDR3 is TGCGCCAGCAGCCTACGACGTGAGGCTGAGCAGTTCTTC. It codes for CASSLRREAEQFF.

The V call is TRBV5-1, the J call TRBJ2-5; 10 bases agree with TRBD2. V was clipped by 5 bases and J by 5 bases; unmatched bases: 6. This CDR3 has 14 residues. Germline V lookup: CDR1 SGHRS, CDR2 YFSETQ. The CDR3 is CASRRLAGVETQYF. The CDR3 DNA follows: TGCGCCAGCAGAAGGCTAGCGGGGGTTGAGACCCAGTACTTC.

The CDR3: CASSRQPDSGNTIYF. The CDR3 bases are TGTGCCAGCTCACGACAGCCCGACTCTGGAAACACCATATATTTT. The chain employs TRBV18 and TRBJ1-3; possibly TRBD1 for D (5 bases). CDR3 length: 15 residues. Germline CDR1 and CDR2: KGHSH and LQKENI. Trimming cost V 4 bases and J 0 bases, with 10 bases left between them.

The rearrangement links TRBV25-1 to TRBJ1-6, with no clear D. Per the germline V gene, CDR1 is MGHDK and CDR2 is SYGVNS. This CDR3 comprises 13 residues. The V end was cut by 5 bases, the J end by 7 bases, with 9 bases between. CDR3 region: CASSSTVNSPLHF. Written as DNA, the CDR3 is TGTGCCAGCAGTTCAACTGTAAATTCACCCCTCCACTTT.

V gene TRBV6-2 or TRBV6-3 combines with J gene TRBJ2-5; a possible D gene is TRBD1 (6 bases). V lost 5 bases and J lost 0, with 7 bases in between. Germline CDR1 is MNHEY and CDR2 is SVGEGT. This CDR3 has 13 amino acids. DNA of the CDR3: TGTGCCAGCAGTACAGGGTACCAAGAGACCCAGTACTTC. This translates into CASSTGYQETQYF.

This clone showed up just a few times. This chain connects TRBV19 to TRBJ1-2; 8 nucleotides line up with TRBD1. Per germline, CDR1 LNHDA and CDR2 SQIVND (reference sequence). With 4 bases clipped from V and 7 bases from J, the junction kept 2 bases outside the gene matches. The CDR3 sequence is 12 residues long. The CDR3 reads CASSRQGSGYTF. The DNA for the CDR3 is TGTGCCAGTAGTAGACAGGGGTCTGGCTACACCTTC.

The CDR3 DNA sequence: TGTGCCAGCAGCCATCGCGGGGGGGACTACAATGAGCAGTTCTTC. As protein: CASSHRGGDYNEQFF. The gene calls are TRBV3-1 (or the pseudogene TRBV3-2) and TRBJ2-1, with 9 bases matching TRBD2. CDR3 size: 15 residues. Trimming took 3 bases from V and 3 from J; bases not matched to a gene: 3. Germline-derived CDR1 and CDR2 are LGHDT and YNNKEL (reference sequence).

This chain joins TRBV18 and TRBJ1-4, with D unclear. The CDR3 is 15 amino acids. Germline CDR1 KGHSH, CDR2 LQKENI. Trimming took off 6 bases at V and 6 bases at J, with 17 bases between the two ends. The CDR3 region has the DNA TGTGCCAGCTCCACTTCAGCGCCCGGAGATGAAAAACTGTTTTTT. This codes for CASSTSAPGDEKLFF.

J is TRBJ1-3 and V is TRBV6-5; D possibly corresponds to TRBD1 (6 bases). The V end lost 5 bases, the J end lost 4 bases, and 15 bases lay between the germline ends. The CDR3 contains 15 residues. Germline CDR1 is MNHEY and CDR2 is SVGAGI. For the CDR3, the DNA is TGTGCCAGCAGTCTCACGCCCGGGACAGGAAACACCATATATTTT. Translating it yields CASSLTPGTGNTIYF.

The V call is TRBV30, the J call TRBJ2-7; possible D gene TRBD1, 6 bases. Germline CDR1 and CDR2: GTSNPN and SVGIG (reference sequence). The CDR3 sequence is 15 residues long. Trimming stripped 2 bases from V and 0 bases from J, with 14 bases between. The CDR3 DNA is TGTGCCTGGAGTCTCGAGACAGGACCCTCCTACGAGCAGTACTTC. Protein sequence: CAWSLETGPSYEQYF.

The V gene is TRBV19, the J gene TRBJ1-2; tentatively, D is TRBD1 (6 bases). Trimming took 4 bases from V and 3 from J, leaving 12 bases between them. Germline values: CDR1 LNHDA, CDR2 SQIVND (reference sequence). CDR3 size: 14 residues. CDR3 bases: TGTGCCAGTAGTAGGGACACCCGGGACTATGGCTACACCTTC. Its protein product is CASSRDTRDYGYTF.

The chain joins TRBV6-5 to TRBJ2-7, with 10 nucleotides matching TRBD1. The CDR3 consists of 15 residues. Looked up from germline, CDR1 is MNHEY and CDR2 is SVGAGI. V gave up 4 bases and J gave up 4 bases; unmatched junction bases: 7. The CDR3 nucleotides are TGTGCCAGCAGTTCCGGGACAGGGGTTCCGTACGAGCAGTACTTC. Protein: CASSSGTGVPYEQYF.

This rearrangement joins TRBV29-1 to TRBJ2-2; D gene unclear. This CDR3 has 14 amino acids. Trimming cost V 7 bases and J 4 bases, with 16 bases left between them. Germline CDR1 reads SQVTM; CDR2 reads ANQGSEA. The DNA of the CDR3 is TGCAGCGGCGGCCCCTCGGCTTCCACCGGGGAGCTGTTTTTT. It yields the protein CSGGPSASTGELFF.

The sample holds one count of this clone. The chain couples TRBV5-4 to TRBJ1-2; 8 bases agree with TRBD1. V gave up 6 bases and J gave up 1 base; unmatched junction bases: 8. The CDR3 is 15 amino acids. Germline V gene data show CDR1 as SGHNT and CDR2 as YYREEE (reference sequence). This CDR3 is CASTQGAVLNYGYTF. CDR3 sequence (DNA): TGTGCCAGCACCCAGGGGGCGGTACTTAACTATGGCTACACCTTC.